The 18 T cell receptor beta chains below were found in one sample sequenced in a study of T cell responses to AZD1222 COVID-19 vaccine. Measured with immunoSEQ multiplex PCR; TCRdb has only the in-frame clones, and not every one. This table has about 160,000 clones, around 90% appearing once. The material was peripheral blood, obtained on day 0 of MenACWY control vaccination. These receptor sequences come from an adult in good health.

The V and J genes are TRBV7-3 and TRBJ1-1; D is perhaps TRBD1 (5 bases). The CDR3 runs 13 residues. The V end was cut by 5 bases, the J end by 0 bases, with 7 bases between. The germline CDR1 and CDR2 sequences are SGHTA and FQGTGA. The CDR3 DNA reads as TGTGCCAGCAGCGACAGCTTGAACACTGAAGCTTTCTTT. This encodes CASSDSLNTEAFF.

The rearrangement uses TRBV12-5 and TRBJ2-3; possibly TRBD1 for D (6 bases). Germline CDR1 and CDR2: LGHNT and FRNRAP. The CDR3 is 15 amino acids. V lost 5 bases, J lost 0 bases, and 12 bases lay in between. CDR3 in amino acids: CASGPGQTSTDTQYF. For the CDR3, the DNA is TGTGCTAGTGGTCCCGGACAGACAAGCACAGATACGCAGTATTTT.

V usage is TRBV11-3 and J usage is TRBJ2-2; either TRBD1 or TRBD2 may fit D (5 bases each). The CDR3 has 15 amino acids. Trimming took off 8 bases at V and 4 bases at J, with 17 bases between the two ends. The germline gives CDR1 SGHNT, CDR2 YENEEA. In DNA, the CDR3 is TGTGCCAGCCGGGTTTTGTTTGGGGGCACCGGGGAGCTGTTTTTT. This sequence encodes CASRVLFGGTGELFF.

The chain combines TRBV21-1 with TRBJ1-1. TRBV21-1 is shown as a pseudogene. The CDR3 consists of 16 residues. The CDR3 DNA reads as TGTGCCAGCAGCCAACGGAAAGGACGTCCCAATCGGGAAGCTTTCTTT. Translating gives CASSQRKGRPNREAFF.

The rearrangement links TRBV9 to TRBJ2-7; D not certain. Germline CDR1 SGDLS, CDR2 YYNGEE. The CDR3 loop spans 14 amino acids. The germline V and J ends were trimmed by 0 bases and 3 bases, with 10 bases remaining between them. The CDR3: CASSVANSVYEQYF. The CDR3 DNA reads as TGTGCCAGCAGCGTAGCTAATTCTGTCTACGAGCAGTACTTC.

This chain links TRBV5-6 with TRBJ2-4, with D possibly being TRBD2 (5 bases). CDR1 is SGHDT, CDR2 YYEEEE, per germline. The CDR3 is 14 residues long. Between the trimmed V and J ends, which lost 4 bases and 5 bases, there was a span of 13 bases. CDR3 protein: CASSGGAVQNIQYF. The DNA of the CDR3 is TGTGCCAGCAGCGGAGGTGCGGTCCAAAACATTCAGTACTTC.

J is TRBJ2-7 and V is TRBV5-8; no reliable D call. Per the germline V gene, CDR1 is SGHTS and CDR2 is YDEGEE. The CDR3 length is 12 residues. Trimming pared 0 bases from V and 9 bases from J, leaving 10 bases between. The CDR3 spells CASSLDSPRQYF. The CDR3 DNA reads TGTGCCAGCAGCTTGGACAGTCCGAGGCAGTACTTC.

The chain combines TRBV5-1 with TRBJ2-6; possible D gene TRBD1, 6 bases. The CDR3 extends over 19 amino acids. The V gene's germline CDR1 is SGHRS and CDR2 YFSETQ. The germline V and J ends were trimmed by 5 bases and 0 bases, with 21 bases remaining between them. DNA of the CDR3: TGCGCCAGCAGGGGTGAGGTTTGGGGACAAGACTCTGGGGCCAACGTCCTGACTTTC. Translation gives CASRGEVWGQDSGANVLTF.

The rearrangement uses TRBV28 and TRBJ1-2, with D hard to call. CDR1 is MDHEN and CDR2 is SYDVKM in the germline V gene. Trimming removed 4 bases at V and 7 bases at J, with 10 bases between. The CDR3 has 12 amino acids. In DNA, the CDR3 is TGTGCCAGCAGTTCACCCGGGAGTGGCTACACCTTC. Translation gives CASSSPGSGYTF.

The chain combines TRBV12-3 or TRBV12-4 with TRBJ2-5; D is unresolved. The CDR3 spans 11 residues. Deletions cut 2 bases from V and 3 bases from J, with 1 base between. The CDR3 protein is CASSLKETQYF. The CDR3 nucleotides are TGTGCCAGCAGTTTAAAAGAGACCCAGTACTTC.

The chain recombines TRBV28 with TRBJ2-7, with a weak D call TRBD1 (6 bases). Germline V gene lookup returns CDR1 MDHEN and CDR2 SYDVKM. Trimming took off 6 bases at V and 4 bases at J, with 19 bases between the two ends. There are 15 residues in the CDR3. The CDR3 DNA is TGTGCCAGCAGCCCACCTGGGGGCATTGGGTACGAGCAGTACTTC. Amino acid sequence: CASSPPGGIGYEQYF.

The V call is TRBV10-3, the J call TRBJ2-1; D is undetermined. The germline V gene has CDR1 ENHRY and CDR2 SYGVKD. The CDR3 covers 17 residues. V lost 0 bases and J 0 bases, leaving 12 bases between the germline ends. The CDR3, as DNA: TGTGCCATCAGTGAGTCCGCCGGAAGGAGCTCCTACAATGAGCAGTTCTTC. This encodes CAISESAGRSSYNEQFF.

The chain employs TRBV6-5 and TRBJ2-2; 7 nucleotides match TRBD1. Trimming at V came to 6 bases and at J to 3 bases, leaving 4 bases not matched to a gene. From germline, CDR1 is MNHEY and CDR2 SVGAGI. The CDR3 totals 14 residues. The CDR3: CASRPTGDTGELFF. CDR3 coding DNA: TGTGCCAGCAGACCCACAGGGGACACCGGGGAGCTGTTTTTT.

The V gene is TRBV7-2, the J gene TRBJ2-2, with a weak D call TRBD2 (5 bases). CDR3 size: 16 residues. Trimming stripped 4 bases from V and 0 bases from J, with 12 bases between. The V gene's germline CDR1 is SGHTA and CDR2 FQGNSA. CDR3 sequence: CASSWVGGTNTGELFF. The CDR3 DNA is TGTGCCAGCAGCTGGGTTGGAGGCACGAACACCGGGGAGCTGTTTTTT.

About this clone itself: A junction end diverges from the germline sequence, so it may reflect a read error. The chain is built from TRBV2 and TRBJ1-1; no definite D call. CDR1 is SNHLY, CDR2 FYNNEI, per germline. The CDR3 has 15 residues. The CDR3 is CASSVSLAGNTEAFF. Written as DNA, the CDR3 is TGTGCGAGCAGCGTAAGTTTGGCAGGGAACACTGAAGCTTTCTTT.

This chain's CDR3 is CASASGGGYGYTF. For the CDR3, the DNA is TGTGCCAGCGCATCAGGGGGGGGCTATGGCTACACCTTC. The chain has TRBV13 and TRBJ1-2, with TRBD1 matching 7 bases. Germline CDR1 is PRHDT and CDR2 is FYEKMQ (reference sequence). After removal of 8 bases from V and 4 bases from J, the junction contained 7 bases not matched to a gene. This CDR3 contains 13 residues.

J is TRBJ2-3 and V is TRBV19; 7 bases are a match to TRBD1. Looked up from germline, CDR1 is LNHDA and CDR2 is SQIVND (reference sequence). The length of the CDR3 is 15 residues. Germline trimming cut 5 bases from V and 1 base from J; bases unmatched to any gene: 6. CDR3 residues: CASSERQGGTDTQYF. In DNA form, the CDR3 reads TGTGCCAGTAGTGAAAGACAGGGAGGCACAGATACGCAGTATTTT. The full variable domain, in which reference TRBV19 and TRBJ2-3 provide the parts outside the CDR3, is DGGITQSPKYLFRKEGQNVTLSCEQNLNHDAMYWYRQDPGQGLRLIYYSQIVNDFQKGDIAEGYSVSREKKESFPLTVTSAQKNPTAFYLCASSERQGGTDTQYFGPGTRLTVL.

V gene TRBV25-1 combines with J gene TRBJ2-6; TRBD1 matches at 8 bases. The CDR3 sequence is 16 residues long. The junction had 4 bases not matched to a gene; V was cut back by 6 bases and J by 0 bases. Per germline, CDR1 MGHDK and CDR2 SYGVNS. CDR3 nucleotide sequence: TGTGCCAGCAGGGGGACAGGAACCTCTGGGGCCAACGTCCTGACTTTC. Translating gives CASRGTGTSGANVLTF.